This T cell receptor beta chain was identified during a study of blood T cell repertoires in COVID-19 (dated by TCRdb to 2020 to 2021). Turning to the overall study: Samples from collaborators originated in the United States, Italy and Spain and spanned both the acute and convalescent phases of COVID-19. The material from the prospective study consisted of cDNA or gDNA derived from T cells, B-cell-depleted T cells, or PBMCs. Subjects who had been exposed to COVID-19, were actively infected with it, or had recovered from it provided the deeply sampled blood TCRbeta repertoires that made up the dataset. A freely available public database, intended as a resource for researchers studying the immune response to SARS-CoV-2, is where the repertoires were released. The samples were drawn from two sources: the first 160 participants of the ongoing ImmuneRACE study, and fewer than 1,500 subjects contributed by 6 global collaborators. Sample metadata almost always included a de-identified subject ID, COVID-19 status, age in years and sex. HLA class I and class II types, where available, came from metadata supplied by the sample provider rather than from assay-based typing.

The immunoSEQ Assay, a bias-controlled multiplex PCR, was used to amplify TCRbeta CDR3 regions from genomic DNA. Turning to the authors' computational methods: The number of nucleated cells in each sample was estimated from the amplification of reference gene primers within the assay. To quantify the absolute abundance of each unique TCRbeta CDR3 rearrangement, sequence reads were collapsed and filtered. For each sample, productive Simpson clonality was calculated as the square root of Simpson's diversity index over productive rearrangements. Here the immuneACCESS table is served through TCRdb, limited to in-frame sequences with V and J called. Missing clones are a known gap in these copies; in checked studies unresolved V genes cover under half, and the rest lacks a known reason. Clonal size and the V and J genes are those of that table, whereas D and trimming came from the DNA. The table for this sample lists fewer than 80,000 clones; around 89% of them were counted only once. Approximately 5.3% of the sample belongs to the ten largest clones.

Results and caveats for the whole study, not just this receptor: The quantity of clinical and demographic metadata differed by source and by participant and was supplied without curation.

The collaborating institutions used their own protocols to collect whole blood in K2EDTA tubes. For TCRbeta analysis, collaborators shipped samples as frozen whole blood, isolated PBMCs, or DNA extracted from either of those sample types. This clone was found once. The antigen it recognizes is unknown. No base-level quality is on record; no much larger clone is a single base apart. From cysteine to phenylalanine, the CDR3 is 18 amino acids long. The read is trimmed to its CDR3 DNA, 54 bases read in frame from base 1. V is pruned by 4 bases and J by 0 bases, leaving 7 bases of the junction without a gene match. CDR1 KGHDR and CDR2 SFDVKD were looked up in the germline V gene.

This receptor was identified in a man in his fifties or sixties with acute or convalescent COVID-19. Sequencing was carried out using peripheral blood. Recombination connected TRBV24-1 to TRBJ2-6, with TRBD1 matching 8 junction bases. For the CDR3, the sequence is CATSEAGTGDSGANVLTF. Here is the DNA: TGTGCCACCAGTGAAGCCGGGACAGGCGACTCTGGGGCCAACGTCCTGACTTTC.